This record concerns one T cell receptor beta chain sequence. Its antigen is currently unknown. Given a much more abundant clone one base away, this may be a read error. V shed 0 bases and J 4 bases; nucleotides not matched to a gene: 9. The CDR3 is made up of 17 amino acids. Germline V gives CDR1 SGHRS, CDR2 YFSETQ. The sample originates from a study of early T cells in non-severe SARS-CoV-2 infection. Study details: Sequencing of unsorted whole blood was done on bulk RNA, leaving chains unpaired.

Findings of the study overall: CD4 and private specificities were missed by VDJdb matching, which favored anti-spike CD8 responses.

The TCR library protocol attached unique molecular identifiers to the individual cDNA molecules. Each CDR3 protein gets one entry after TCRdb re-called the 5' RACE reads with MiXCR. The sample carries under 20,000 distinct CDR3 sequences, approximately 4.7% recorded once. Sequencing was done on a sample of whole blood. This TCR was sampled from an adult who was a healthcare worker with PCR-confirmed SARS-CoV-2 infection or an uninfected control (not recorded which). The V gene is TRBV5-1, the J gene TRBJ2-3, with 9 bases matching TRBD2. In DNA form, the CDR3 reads TGCGCCAGCAGCTTGGAGGCTGGCGGGAGGGTTGCAGATACGCAGTATTTT. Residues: CASSLEAGGRVADTQYF.